This T cell receptor beta chain was recovered during a study of beta chain features in type 1 diabetes. cDNA synthesis used the whole RNA isolate, giving expressed TCRB sequences. Profiled with immunoSEQ multiplex PCR; TCRdb holds only in-frame clones, not every one. This table holds about 59,000 clones, approximately 59% found once. Concerning this clone: Sequence at one end of the junction differs from germline and may be a read error.

CDR1 is SGHAT and CDR2 is FQNNGV in the germline V gene. This CDR3 region has 13 residues. The TCR sequence derives from a woman aged 18-29 years in good health. This rearrangement joins TRBV11-2 to TRBJ1-1; D is uncertain. The sequenced sample consisted of Tregs from blood. CDR3 in DNA: TGTGCCAGCAGCGTAGATATGAACACTGAAGCTTTCTTT. Translated: CASSVDMNTEAFF.